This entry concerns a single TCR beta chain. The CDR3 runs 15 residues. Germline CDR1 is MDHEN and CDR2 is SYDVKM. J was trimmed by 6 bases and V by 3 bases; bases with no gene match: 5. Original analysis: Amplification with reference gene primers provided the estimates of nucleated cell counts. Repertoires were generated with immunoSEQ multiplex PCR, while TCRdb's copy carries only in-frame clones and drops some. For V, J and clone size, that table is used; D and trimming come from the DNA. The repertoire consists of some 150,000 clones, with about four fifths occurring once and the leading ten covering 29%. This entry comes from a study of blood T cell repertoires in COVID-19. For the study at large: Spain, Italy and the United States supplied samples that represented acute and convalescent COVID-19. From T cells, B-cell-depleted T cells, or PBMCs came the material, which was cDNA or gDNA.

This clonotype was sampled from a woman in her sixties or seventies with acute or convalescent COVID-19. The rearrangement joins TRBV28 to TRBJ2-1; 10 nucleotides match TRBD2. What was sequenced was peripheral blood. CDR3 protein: CASSFFSGGFNEQFF. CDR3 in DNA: TGTGCCAGCAGTTTTTTTAGCGGGGGGTTCAATGAGCAGTTCTTC.